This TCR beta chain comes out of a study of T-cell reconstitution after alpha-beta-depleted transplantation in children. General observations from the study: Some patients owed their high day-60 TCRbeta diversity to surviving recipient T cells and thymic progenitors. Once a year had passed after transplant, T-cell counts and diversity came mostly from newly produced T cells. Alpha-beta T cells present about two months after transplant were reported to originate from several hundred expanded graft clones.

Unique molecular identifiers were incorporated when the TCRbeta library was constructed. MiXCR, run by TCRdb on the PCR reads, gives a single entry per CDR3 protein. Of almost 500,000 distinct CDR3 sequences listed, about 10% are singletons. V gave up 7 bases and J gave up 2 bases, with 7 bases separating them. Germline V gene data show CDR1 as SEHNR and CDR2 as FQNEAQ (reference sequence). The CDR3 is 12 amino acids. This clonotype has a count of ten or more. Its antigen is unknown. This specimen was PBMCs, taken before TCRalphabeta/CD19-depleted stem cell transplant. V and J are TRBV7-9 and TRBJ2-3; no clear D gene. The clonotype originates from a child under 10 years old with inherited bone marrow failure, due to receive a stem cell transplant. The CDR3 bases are TGTGCCAGCAACCTCTACACAGATACGCAGTATTTT. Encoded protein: CASNLYTDTQYF.